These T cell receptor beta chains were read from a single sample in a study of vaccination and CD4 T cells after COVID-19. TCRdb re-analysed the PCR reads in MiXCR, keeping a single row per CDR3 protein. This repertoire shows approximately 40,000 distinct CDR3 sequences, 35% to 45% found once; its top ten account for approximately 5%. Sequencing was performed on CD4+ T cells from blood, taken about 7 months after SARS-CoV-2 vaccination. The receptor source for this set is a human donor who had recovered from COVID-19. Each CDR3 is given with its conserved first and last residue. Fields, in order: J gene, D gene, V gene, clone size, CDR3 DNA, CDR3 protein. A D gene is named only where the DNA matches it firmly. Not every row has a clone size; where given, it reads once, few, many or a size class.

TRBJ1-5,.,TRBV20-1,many,TGCAGTGCTAGTCAGACGGAAGGTTCGTACCAGCCCCAGCATTTT,CSASQTEGSYQPQHF
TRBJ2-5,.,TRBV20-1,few,TGCAGTGCTAGAGAGGAAACCAGGGGGGGAGAGACCCAGTACTTC,CSAREETRGGETQYF
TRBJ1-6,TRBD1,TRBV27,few,TGTGCCAGCAAGCAACAGGGGGCGTATTCACCCCTCCACTTT,CASKQQGAYSPLHF
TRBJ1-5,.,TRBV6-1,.,TGTGCCAGCAGTGGACCGCGGGACGGACCCAATCAGCCCCAGCATTTT,CASSGPRDGPNQPQHF
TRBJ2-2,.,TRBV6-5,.,TGTGCCAGCAGTTACGGGCAGGGGGGGGATGGTACCGGGGAGCTGTTTTTT,CASSYGQGGDGTGELFF
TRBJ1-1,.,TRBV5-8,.,TGTGCCAGCAGCAGGGGACCAAGCTTGAACACTGAAGCTTTCTTT,CASSRGPSLNTEAFF
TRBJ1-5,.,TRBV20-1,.,TGCAGTGCTATTGGGACTAGCAATCAGCCCCAGCATTTT,CSAIGTSNQPQHF
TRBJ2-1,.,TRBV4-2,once,TGTGCCAGCAGCCAAGCGACGGGAGTCTCCTACAATGAGCAGTTCTTC,CASSQATGVSYNEQFF
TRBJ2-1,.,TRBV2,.,TGTGCCAGCAGTGGAAGTTGGGGTAGGGTCAACAATGAGCAGTTCTTC,CASSGSWGRVNNEQFF
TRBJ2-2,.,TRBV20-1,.,TGCAGTGCTACGCCGGTGAACACCGGGGAGCTGTTTTTT,CSATPVNTGELFF
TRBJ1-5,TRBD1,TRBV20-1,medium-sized,TGCAGTGCTAGAGATACTTTACAGGGGGCCGGTCCCCAGCATTTT,CSARDTLQGAGPQHF
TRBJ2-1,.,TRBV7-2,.,TGTGCCAGCAGCCCCCTGGCAGGTAAAGGCTACAATGAGCAGTTCTTC,CASSPLAGKGYNEQFF
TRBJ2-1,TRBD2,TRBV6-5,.,TGTGCCAGCAGTTACTCCGGCGGGAGCTCCTACAATGAGCAGTTCTTC,CASSYSGGSSYNEQFF
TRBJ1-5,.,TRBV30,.,TGTGCCTGGAGTGTCCAGGGCAATCAGCCCCAGCATTTT,CAWSVQGNQPQHF
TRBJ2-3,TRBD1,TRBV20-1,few,TGCAGTGCTAGAGACACGGGACAGAGGCGCACAGATACGCAGTATTTT,CSARDTGQRRTDTQYF
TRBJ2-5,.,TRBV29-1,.,TGCAGCGTTGACTATGGAGGGACCCAGTACTTC,CSVDYGGTQYF
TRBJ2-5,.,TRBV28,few,TGTGCCAGCAGATTAACAGAGACCCAGTACTTC,CASRLTETQYF
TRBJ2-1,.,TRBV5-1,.,TGCGCCAGCAGCTTCGAGTACAGACCCTACAATGAGCAGTTCTTC,CASSFEYRPYNEQFF
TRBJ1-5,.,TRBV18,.,TGTGCCAGCTCACCCGCCGGGACCCAAGGCAATCAGCCCCAGCATTTT,CASSPAGTQGNQPQHF
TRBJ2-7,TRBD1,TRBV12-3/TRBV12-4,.,TGTGCCAGCAGTTTCTCTGATTGGGACAGGCCCTACGAGCAGTACTTC,CASSFSDWDRPYEQYF
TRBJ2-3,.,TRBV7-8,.,TGTGCCAGCAGCGTCGGTTCCTGGGGGTTCGGCACAGATACGCAGTATTTT,CASSVGSWGFGTDTQYF
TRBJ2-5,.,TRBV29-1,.,TGCAGCGTTAATAACGGGTTCACCGACCTAGAGACCCAGTACTTC,CSVNNGFTDLETQYF
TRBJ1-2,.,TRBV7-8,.,TGTGCCAGCAGCTTAACCCCCCTGGGACTTAACTATGGCTACACCTTC,CASSLTPLGLNYGYTF
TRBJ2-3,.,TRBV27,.,TGTGCCAGCAGTTTGATCGGTATTGGGGGGCGCACAGATACGCAGTATTTT,CASSLIGIGGRTDTQYF
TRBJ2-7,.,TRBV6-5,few,TGTGCCAGCAGTTACCGGCACGGAGCCTACGAGCAGTACTTC,CASSYRHGAYEQYF
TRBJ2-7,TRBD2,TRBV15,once,TGTGCCACCAGCAGAGCCCCTAGCGGGAGCTACGAGCAGTACTTC,CATSRAPSGSYEQYF
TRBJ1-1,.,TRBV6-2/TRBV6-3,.,TGTGCCAGCAGCGATCGGGACGGCAAGAACACTGAAGCTTTCTTT,CASSDRDGKNTEAFF
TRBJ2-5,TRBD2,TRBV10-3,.,TGTGCCATCAGTGAGACTAGCGGCTACCAAGAGACCCAGTACTTC,CAISETSGYQETQYF
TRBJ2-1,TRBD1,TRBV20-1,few,TGCAGTGCCAGCCAGGGGGTTGAGCAGTTCTTC,CSASQGVEQFF
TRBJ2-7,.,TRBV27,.,TGTGCCAGCACTCCCGGGGGCAGGCGATCCTACGAGCAGTACTTC,CASTPGGRRSYEQYF
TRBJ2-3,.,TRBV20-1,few,TGCAGTGCTATCCGGGAGTTAACTCGCACAGATACGCAGTATTTT,CSAIRELTRTDTQYF
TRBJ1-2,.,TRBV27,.,TGTGCCAGCAATGCCTCAATAGGACTAAACTATGGCTACACCTTC,CASNASIGLNYGYTF
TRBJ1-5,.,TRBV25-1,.,TGTGCCAGCAGGAGGAGGGAGGATAGCAATCAGCCCCAGCATTTT,CASRRREDSNQPQHF
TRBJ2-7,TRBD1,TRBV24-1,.,TGTGCCACCAGTCGACAGGGGGCGGGGGACGAGCAGTACTTC,CATSRQGAGDEQYF
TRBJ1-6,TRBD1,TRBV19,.,TGTGCCAGTTCCAGGGGGCTGGGGTATAATTCACCCCTCCACTTT,CASSRGLGYNSPLHF
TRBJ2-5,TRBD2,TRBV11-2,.,TGTGCCAGCAGCTTACGTAGTAGCGGGAGTTCAGAGACCCAGTACTTC,CASSLRSSGSSETQYF
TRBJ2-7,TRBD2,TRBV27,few,TGTGCCAGCAGTTTACGGGGACTAGCGGGAGCATACGAGCAGTACTTC,CASSLRGLAGAYEQYF
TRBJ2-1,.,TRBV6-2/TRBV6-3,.,TGTGCCAGCAGCTTCTTGCGTGAGCAGTTCTTC,CASSFLREQFF
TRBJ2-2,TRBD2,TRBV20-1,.,TGCAGTGCTAGCCGCGGACTAGCGGGAGGTGACACCGGGGAGCTGTTTTTT,CSASRGLAGGDTGELFF
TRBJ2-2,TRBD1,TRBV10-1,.,TGCGCCAGCAGGGGGGTGGACAGGGAGGACACCGGGGAGCTGTTTTTT,CASRGVDREDTGELFF
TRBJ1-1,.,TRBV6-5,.,TGTGCCAGCAGTTACTCTTTGGGGGCGGAGGCTGAAGCTTTCTTT,CASSYSLGAEAEAFF
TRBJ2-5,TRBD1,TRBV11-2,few,TGTGCCAGCAGCTACCGGGACAGGGAAGGCGAGACCCAGTACTTC,CASSYRDREGETQYF
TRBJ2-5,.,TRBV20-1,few,TGCAGTGCTAGGGACCTCCCTCGAGGAGAGACCCAGTACTTC,CSARDLPRGETQYF
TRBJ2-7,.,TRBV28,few,TGTGCCAGCAGTTTGAGGGGCTACGAGCAGTACTTC,CASSLRGYEQYF
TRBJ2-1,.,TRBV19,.,TGTGCCAGTAGTGGGGTAGGGCCGGTCTGGTGGGAGCAGTTCTTC,CASSGVGPVWWEQFF
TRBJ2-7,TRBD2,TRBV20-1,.,TGCAGTTTAGCGGGAGGATTGGGGGAGCAGTACTTC,CSLAGGLGEQYF